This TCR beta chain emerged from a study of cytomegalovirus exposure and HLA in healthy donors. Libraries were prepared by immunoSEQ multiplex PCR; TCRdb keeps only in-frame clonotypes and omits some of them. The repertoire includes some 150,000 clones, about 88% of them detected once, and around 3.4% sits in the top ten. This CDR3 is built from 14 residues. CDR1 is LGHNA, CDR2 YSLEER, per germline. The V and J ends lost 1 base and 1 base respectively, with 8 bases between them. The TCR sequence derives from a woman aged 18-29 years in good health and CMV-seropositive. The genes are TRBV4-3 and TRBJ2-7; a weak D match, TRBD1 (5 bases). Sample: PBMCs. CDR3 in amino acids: CASSQGRGSYEQYF. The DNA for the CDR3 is TGCGCCAGCAGCCAAGGAAGGGGATCCTACGAGCAGTACTTC.